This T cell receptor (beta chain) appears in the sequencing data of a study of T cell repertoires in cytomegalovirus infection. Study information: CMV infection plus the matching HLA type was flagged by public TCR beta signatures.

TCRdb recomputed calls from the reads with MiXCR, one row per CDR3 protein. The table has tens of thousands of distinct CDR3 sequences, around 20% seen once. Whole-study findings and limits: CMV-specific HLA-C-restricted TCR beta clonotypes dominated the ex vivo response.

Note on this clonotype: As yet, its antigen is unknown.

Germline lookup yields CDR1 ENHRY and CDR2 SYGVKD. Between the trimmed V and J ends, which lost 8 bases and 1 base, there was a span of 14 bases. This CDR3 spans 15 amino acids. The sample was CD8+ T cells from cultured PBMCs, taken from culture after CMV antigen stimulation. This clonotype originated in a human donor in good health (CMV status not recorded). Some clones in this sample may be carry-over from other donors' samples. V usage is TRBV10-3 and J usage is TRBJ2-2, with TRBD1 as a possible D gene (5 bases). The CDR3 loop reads CAIANRIGNTGELFF. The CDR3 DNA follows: TGTGCCATCGCTAACAGGATTGGGAACACCGGGGAGCTGTTTTTT.